This T cell receptor (beta chain) is from a study of T-cell reconstitution after alpha-beta-depleted transplantation in children. Preparation of the TCRbeta library involved a method that used unique molecular identifiers. MiXCR, run by TCRdb on the PCR reads, gives a single entry per CDR3 protein. The data show more than 150,000 distinct CDR3 sequences, less than 8% seen once. This clonotype was found many times. V lost 4 bases and J 2 bases, leaving 15 bases between the germline ends. In germline, CDR1 is MNHNS, CDR2 SASEGT. The CDR3 contains 16 residues. Sequencing was performed on PBMCs from the stem cell graft donor, taken from the stem cell graft. The V and J genes are TRBV6-1 and TRBJ2-4; tentative D call: TRBD1 (5 bases). The source of this sequence is a human donor who donated a stem cell graft to a child with Wiskott-Aldrich syndrome. The CDR3 loop is CASSAQAGLTKNIQYF. For the CDR3, the DNA is TGTGCCAGCAGTGCCCAGGCAGGGTTGACCAAAAACATTCAGTACTTC.